The 7 T cell receptor beta chains reported below all come from one sample, sequenced in a study of blood T cells in healthy people across ages. Primed by a sample-barcoded 5' primer and a J-beta primer mix, a second PCR proceeded for roughly 7 to 11 cycles. TCRdb re-analysed the 5' RACE reads in MiXCR, keeping a single row per CDR3 protein. The sample holds hundreds of thousands of distinct CDR3 sequences, around two fifths seen once. Source material: blood. The receptors originated from a man aged 55 to 70 in good health.

This clonotype has just a few counts. The V gene is TRBV5-1, the J gene TRBJ2-2; D not resolved. The CDR3 consists of 18 residues. Deletions cut 0 bases from V and 0 bases from J, with 15 bases between. Germline CDR1 reads SGHRS; CDR2 reads YFSETQ. The CDR3 region has the DNA TGCGCCAGCAGCTTGGTCACACCTAGGACGGCGAACACCGGGGAGCTGTTTTTT. It translates to CASSLVTPRTANTGELFF.

The V call is TRBV20-1, the J call TRBJ2-4, with 7 nucleotides matching TRBD1. The DNA matches TRBJ2-7 better at its end, which makes the J call doubtful. The germline gives CDR1 DFQATT, CDR2 SNEGSKA (reference sequence). CDR3 length: 16 residues. The CDR3 region is CSATEIRTGYSYEQYF. CDR3 in DNA: TGCAGTGCTACCGAAATCCGGACAGGCTACTCCTACGAGCAGTACTTC.

V is TRBV20-1 and J is TRBJ1-1; D unresolved. The CDR3 consists of 13 residues. Between the trimmed V and J ends, which lost 7 bases and 3 bases, there was a span of 15 bases. Germline V gene lookup returns CDR1 DFQATT and CDR2 SNEGSKA (reference sequence). CDR3 amino acids: CSVTDNQHTEAFF. CDR3 in DNA: TGCAGTGTTACCGACAACCAGCACACTGAAGCTTTCTTT.

CDR3 DNA: TGTGCCAGCGGCCGGGGGGGGATAAATGAGCAGTTCTTC. Protein product: CASGRGGINEQFF. The chain recombines TRBV7-9 with TRBJ2-1; 8 nucleotides match TRBD2. Unmatched junction bases numbered 7, after V lost 8 bases and J lost 7 bases. The CDR3 is 13 amino acids. Germline CDR1 SEHNR, CDR2 FQNEAQ (reference sequence).

This clonotype was seen more than once but under ten times. The genes are TRBV20-1 and TRBJ2-1; 12 nucleotides match TRBD2. V was pared by 5 bases and J by 5 bases, with 4 bases of the junction left unmatched. The CDR3 is 14 amino acids. From germline, CDR1 is DFQATT and CDR2 SNEGSKA (reference sequence). CDR3 sequence (DNA): TGCAGTGCTCCGAGGACTAGCGGGGACAATGAGCAGTTCTTC. It specifies CSAPRTSGDNEQFF.

V and J are TRBV20-1 and TRBJ2-3; TRBD1 might be the D (6 bases). The V gene lost 6 bases and the J gene lost 0 bases, with 25 bases spanning the gap. Germline V CDR1 and CDR2: DFQATT, SNEGSKA (reference sequence). This CDR3 comprises 18 residues. The CDR3 DNA reads TGCAGTGCCAGAACAGGGACCAGTCCCTTAACTAGCACAGATACGCAGTATTTT. This gives the protein CSARTGTSPLTSTDTQYF.

As for this clonotype: A much larger clone sits a single nucleotide away, making a read error possible. CDR3 nucleotides: TGTGCCAACAGGGAACAGGGGGCCTACGAGCAGTACTTC. Protein sequence: CANREQGAYEQYF. The V and J genes are TRBV28 and TRBJ2-7; 8 bases agree with TRBD1. Trimming at V came to 10 bases and at J to 2 bases, leaving 7 bases not matched to a gene. This CDR3 has 13 amino acids. Germline values: CDR1 MDHEN, CDR2 SYDVKM.